A selection of T cell receptor beta chains follows, all from one sample in a study of Graves' ophthalmopathy and Graves' hyperthyroidism. MiXCR was run by TCRdb on the multiplex PCR reads, yielding one entry per CDR3 protein. The sample yields 500,000 to 800,000 distinct CDR3 sequences, roughly two fifths seen once. The sequenced sample consisted of peripheral blood. The receptors come from an adult man with Graves' ophthalmopathy. Each CDR3 is given with its conserved first and last residue. Fields, in order: clone size, D gene, J gene, V gene, CDR3 DNA, CDR3 protein. The D gene is left open where the match is weak. For some rows the clone size is stated as once, few or many, or as a class when expanded; others skip it.

few | TRBD1 | TRBJ1-3 | TRBV5-1 | TGCGCCAGCAGCGAGACAGGGGTCCACTCTGGAAACACCATATATTTT | CASSETGVHSGNTIYF
NA | NA | TRBJ2-7 | TRBV5-5 | TGTGCCAGCAGCTTGTCAGGGGTATGGGACTACGAGCAGTACTTC | CASSLSGVWDYEQYF
NA | NA | TRBJ1-1 | TRBV4-1 | TGCGCCAGCAGCCCTACGACGCCGGCCGCGCCTGAAGCTTTCTTT | CASSPTTPAAPEAFF
NA | TRBD1 | TRBJ2-5 | TRBV2 | TGTGCCAGCAGTGGAGGACAGGGAGGCCAAGAGACCCAGTACTTC | CASSGGQGGQETQYF
NA | NA | TRBJ1-2 | TRBV20-1 | TGCAGTACTGGACAGAACTATGGCTACACCTTC | CSTGQNYGYTF
NA | NA | TRBJ2-2 | TRBV27 | TGTGCCGGCAGTCAAGGACTGAACACCGGGGAGCTGTTTTTT | CAGSQGLNTGELFF
NA | TRBD1 | TRBJ2-2 | TRBV19 | TGTGCCAGTAACCCTACAGGGGCCTACACCGGGGAGCCGTTTTTT | CASNPTGAYTGEPFF
many | NA | TRBJ2-2 | TRBV7-3 | TGTGCCAGCAGCCCCGGGAACGCGAACACCGGGGAGCTGTTTTTT | CASSPGNANTGELFF
NA | TRBD1 | TRBJ1-1 | TRBV7-6 | TGTGCCAGCAGCCCACAGGGGGACAAGAACACTGAAGCTTTCTTT | CASSPQGDKNTEAFF
many | NA | TRBJ1-1 | TRBV25-1 | TGTGCCAGCAGTGGACAGGAGCCAGGGGTGTCTTTCTTT | CASSGQEPGVSFF
many | TRBD2 | TRBJ2-5 | TRBV20-1 | TGCAGTGCTGTGCGGGGGGCCAAGGGAGAGACCCAGTACTTC | CSAVRGAKGETQYF
many | TRBD1 | TRBJ1-2 | TRBV11-2 | TGTGCCAGCAGCCTCGGACAGGGGGTTAACTATGGCTACACCTTC | CASSLGQGVNYGYTF
few | NA | TRBJ1-1 | TRBV5-8 | TGTGCCAGCAGCCGAAGGTGGAACACTGAAGCTTTCTTT | CASSRRWNTEAFF
many | NA | TRBJ1-4 | TRBV10-3 | TGTGCCATCAGTGATGGGGGGACTAATGAAAAACTGTTTTTT | CAISDGGTNEKLFF
NA | TRBD1 | TRBJ1-6 | TRBV10-3 | TGTGCCAACGAAACAGGGGGCAAATCACCCCTCCACTTT | CANETGGKSPLHF
few | NA | TRBJ2-5 | TRBV6-5 | TGTGCCAGTCAACAGGGAATCGGTCTAGAAGAGACCCAGTACTTC | CASQQGIGLEETQYF
NA | TRBD1 | TRBJ1-6 | TRBV10-3 | TGTGCCAGCAGTTACTCGACAGGGGGCTCCTATAATTCACCCCTCCACTTT | CASSYSTGGSYNSPLHF
NA | NA | TRBJ1-4 | TRBV7-8 | TGTGCCAGCGGGGGACTAGCGGCTAATGAAAAACTGTTTTTT | CASGGLAANEKLFF
NA | NA | TRBJ2-1 | TRBV5-1 | TGCGCCAGCAGCTTGGAGGGAAACTCCTACAATGAGCAGTTCTTC | CASSLEGNSYNEQFF
many | TRBD1 | TRBJ2-5 | TRBV7-8 | TGTGCCAGCAGCTTAGGGGGACAGCTGGAAGAGACCCAGTACTTC | CASSLGGQLEETQYF
many | NA | TRBJ2-7 | TRBV29-1 | TGCAGCGTTGGAATAGGTGACAGGCGAAACGAGCAGTACTTC | CSVGIGDRRNEQYF
NA | TRBD1 | TRBJ1-3 | TRBV10-3 | TGTGCCATCAGTGCCCCGACAGGGTACTCTGGAAACACCATATATTTT | CAISAPTGYSGNTIYF
NA | NA | TRBJ2-5 | TRBV25-1 | TGTGCCAGCAGCGTTGGCGTACTGGGAGAGACCCAGTACTTC | CASSVGVLGETQYF
NA | NA | TRBJ2-5 | TRBV10-3 | TGTGCCATTCACAGGGAGGGGAACACGCCACGCTCCCAGTACTTC | CAIHREGNTPRSQYF
many | TRBD1 | TRBJ2-5 | TRBV15 | TGTGCCACCCAAGGTGGGACAGATGAGACCCAGTACTTC | CATQGGTDETQYF
few | TRBD1 | TRBJ1-5 | TRBV6-1 | TGTGCCAGCAGTGCATGGGGACAGGGAGTCCAGCCCCAGCATTTT | CASSAWGQGVQPQHF
many | TRBD2 | TRBJ2-7 | TRBV2 | TGTGCCTCCCAGCGGGAGGCCGCCGAGCAGTACTTC | CASQREAAEQYF
NA | NA | TRBJ1-5 | TRBV5-1 | TGCGCCAACAGCTTGGGGCAGGGCCATCAGCCCCAGCATTTT | CANSLGQGHQPQHF
many | TRBD1 | TRBJ1-4 | TRBV2 | TGTGCCAGCAGGGGGGACAGAGTATCAACTAATGAAAAACTGTTTTTT | CASRGDRVSTNEKLFF
once | NA | TRBJ1-1 | TRBV29-1 | TGCAGCGGTGGCGGGCGAGAGAACACTGAAGCTTTCTTT | CSGGGRENTEAFF
NA | NA | TRBJ2-5 | TRBV7-2 | TGTGCCAGCAGCTTAGGTCCTGCAGGTGGGAAGACCCAGTACTTC | CASSLGPAGGKTQYF
NA | NA | TRBJ1-5 | TRBV5-1 | TGCGCCAGCAGCTTGGGAGGAAATCAGCCCCGGCATTTT | CASSLGGNQPRHF
many | NA | TRBJ1-6 | TRBV2 | TGTGCCAGCAGTGAACAGTCGGGTTCACCCCTCCACTTT | CASSEQSGSPLHF
many | NA | TRBJ1-4 | TRBV10-3 | TGTGCCATCAGTGAGTCGAATCAAAATAATGAAAAACTGTTTTTT | CAISESNQNNEKLFF
NA | NA | TRBJ1-1 | TRBV29-1 | TGCAGCGCCCCGGGACAAGGGGTGAACACTGAAGCTTTCTTT | CSAPGQGVNTEAFF
NA | NA | TRBJ2-7 | TRBV19 | TGTGCCAGTAGTAGCTTTGTCAGGGAGCAGTACTTC | CASSSFVREQYF
NA | NA | TRBJ2-6 | TRBV25-1 | TGTGCCAGCAGCCAAGGACAGGCCAACGTCCTGACTTTC | CASSQGQANVLTF
NA | TRBD1 | TRBJ2-7 | TRBV7-2 | TGTGCCAGCAGTGCTGACAGGGGCTCAAGCTCCTACGAGCAGTACTTC | CASSADRGSSSYEQYF
many | NA | TRBJ1-4 | TRBV2 | TGTGCCAGCAAAGACCCGGGGACTAATGAAAAACTGTTTTTT | CASKDPGTNEKLFF
NA | TRBD1 | TRBJ2-7 | TRBV20-1 | TGCAGTGCTCACCTTGACAGGGAGACCTACGAGCAGTACTTC | CSAHLDRETYEQYF
NA | NA | TRBJ1-6 | TRBV9 | TGTGCCAGCAGCGGCTCGGGGGGGGAAGATTCACCCCTCCACTTT | CASSGSGGEDSPLHF
many | NA | TRBJ1-1 | TRBV25-1 | TGTGCCAGCAGGGGGGGAACAGGGATTCACACTGAAGCTTTCTTT | CASRGGTGIHTEAFF
once | NA | TRBJ1-5 | TRBV15 | TGTGCCACCAGCAGTTTAGACGGGTATAGCAATCAGCCCCAGCATTTT | CATSSLDGYSNQPQHF
many | TRBD1 | TRBJ2-7 | TRBV29-1 | TGCAGCGTTGTCCTGGACAGGACCTACGAGCAGTACTTC | CSVVLDRTYEQYF
few | NA | TRBJ2-5 | TRBV29-1 | TGCAGCGCCGGGGGCATGGGGACCCAGTACTTC | CSAGGMGTQYF
many | NA | TRBJ1-2 | TRBV2 | TGTGCCAGCAGGAAGGACGGTTCCGACTATGGCTACACCTTC | CASRKDGSDYGYTF
many | TRBD1 | TRBJ2-7 | TRBV12-3/TRBV12-4 | TGTGCCAGCAGGGGCGGCGGGACAGGGTACTACGAGCAGTACTTC | CASRGGGTGYYEQYF
many | NA | TRBJ2-2 | TRBV2 | TGTGCCAGCAGTGACCAGTACACCGGGGAGCTGTTTTTT | CASSDQYTGELFF
once | NA | TRBJ1-2 | TRBV25-1 | TGTGCCAGCAGTGAATCCGAGGGCAGGGCTAACTATGGCTACACCTTC | CASSESEGRANYGYTF
many | TRBD1 | TRBJ2-7 | TRBV2 | TGTGCCACCGGGACAGGCCTCTCCTACGAGCAGTACTTC | CATGTGLSYEQYF
NA | NA | TRBJ2-5 | TRBV19 | TGTGCCAGTAGTATTGGGTCCAGGAGTCCTCAGACCCAGTACTTC | CASSIGSRSPQTQYF
NA | NA | TRBJ2-6 | TRBV5-6 | TGTGCCAGCAACCCGGCCGGGGGTGTCCATTTTGGGGCCAACGTCCTGACTTTC | CASNPAGGVHFGANVLTF
few | TRBD1 | TRBJ2-7 | TRBV7-9 | TGTGCCAGCAGAGGACAGGGGGCTCAGTACGAGCAGTACTTC | CASRGQGAQYEQYF
many | NA | TRBJ2-5 | TRBV11-1 | TGTGCCAGCAGCTACCCCCAGGGACACAAAGAGACCCAGTACTTC | CASSYPQGHKETQYF